Presented here are 17 T cell receptor beta chains from one specimen sequenced in a study of identical twins. One entry per CDR3 protein results from TCRdb running MiXCR on the 5' RACE reads. This sample yields around 280,000 distinct CDR3 sequences, of which about 8.1% are seen a single time; approximately 2.1% belongs to the top ten. The sample also formed part of further work on yellow fever vaccine responses in identical twins.

Sequencing was performed on memory (CD45RO+) T cells sorted from blood. The origin of the receptors is a young woman in good health.

Only a few counts were recorded for this clonotype. The V and J genes are TRBV27 and TRBJ1-5; D ambiguous. The CDR3 is made up of 15 amino acids. V dropped 1 base and J dropped 0 bases, with 7 bases sitting between them. Germline assignment: CDR1 MNHEY and CDR2 SMNVEV (reference sequence). The CDR3 region is CASSLFIGSNQPQHF. CDR3 DNA: TGTGCCAGCAGTTTATTTATAGGTAGCAATCAGCCCCAGCATTTT.

The chain couples TRBV2 to TRBJ2-5; 14 bases fit TRBD2. Germline CDR1 reads SNHLY; CDR2 reads FYNNEI. This CDR3 region has 16 residues. Losses at the gene ends were 4 bases for V and 4 bases for J; bases not matched to a gene: 5. The CDR3, as DNA: TGTGCCAGCAGTGCAGGGACTAGCGGGAGAAGAGAGACCCAGTACTTC. Translating gives CASSAGTSGRRETQYF.

The DNA for the CDR3 is TGCGCCAGCAGTGAGAGAGACAGGTCAGGGCATGGCTACACCTTC. It yields the protein CASSERDRSGHGYTF. The rearrangement uses TRBV10-2 and TRBJ1-2; D perhaps matches TRBD1 (6 bases). V dropped 2 bases and J dropped 6 bases, with 16 bases sitting between them. The length of the CDR3 is 15 residues. The germline CDR1 and CDR2 sequences are WSHSY and SAAADI.

This chain links TRBV6-2 or TRBV6-3 with TRBJ2-3, with D tentatively TRBD2 (5 bases). This CDR3 spans 14 amino acids. The germline V gene has CDR1 MNHEY and CDR2 SVGEGT. V was cut by 2 bases and J by 1 base, with 7 bases left in between. The CDR3 loop reads CASSYEGGTDTQYF. The CDR3 bases are TGTGCCAGCAGTTACGAGGGTGGCACAGATACGCAGTATTTT.

This clonotype was seen a handful of times. V is TRBV2 and J is TRBJ2-1; D is undetermined. The CDR3 extends over 14 amino acids. Germline V gene data show CDR1 as SNHLY and CDR2 as FYNNEI. With 6 bases removed from V and 4 bases from J, the gap between germline ends came to 13 bases. The CDR3 sequence is CASRDPGPYNEQFF. The DNA of the CDR3 is TGTGCCAGCAGGGATCCCGGCCCTTACAATGAGCAGTTCTTC.

The rearrangement joins TRBV27 to TRBJ2-5, with 8 bases aligning to TRBD1. V lost 5 bases, J lost 4 bases, and 6 bases stayed unmatched. This CDR3 has 14 residues. The germline V gene encodes CDR1 MNHEY and CDR2 SMNVEV (reference sequence). The CDR3 spells CASSATGARETQYF. The CDR3 coding sequence is TGTGCCAGCAGTGCGACAGGGGCTAGAGAGACCCAGTACTTC.

This clonotype was detected ten times or more. V is TRBV4-2 and J is TRBJ2-3; a weak D match, TRBD1 (6 bases). Germline V gives CDR1 LGHNA, CDR2 YNFKEQ. This CDR3 has 14 residues. Between the trimmed V and J ends, which lost 1 base and 6 bases, there was a span of 11 bases. This chain's CDR3 is CASSQGGLFDTQYF. The CDR3, as DNA: TGTGCCAGCAGCCAAGGGGGGCTTTTTGATACGCAGTATTTT.

This chain joins TRBV7-9 and TRBJ1-5; no reliable D call. The V gene's germline CDR1 is SEHNR and CDR2 FQNEAQ (reference sequence). The length of the CDR3 is 12 residues. V lost 5 bases to trimming and J lost 9 bases, with 11 bases between them. The DNA for the CDR3 is TGTGCCAGCAGCCAGAGGGAAGGGCCCCAGCATTTT. It encodes CASSQREGPQHF.

The rearrangement links TRBV5-6 to TRBJ2-7; D call uncertain. The length of the CDR3 is 14 residues. V was pared by 2 bases and J by 1 base, with 10 bases between. In germline, CDR1 is SGHDT, CDR2 YYEEEE. CDR3 nucleotide sequence: TGTGCCAGCAGCTTAATTAGTGGATCCTACGAGCAGTACGTC. Translation: CASSLISGSYEQYV.

This chain connects TRBV5-6 to TRBJ2-1; D unresolved. In germline, CDR1 is SGHDT, CDR2 YYEEEE. Trimming removed 5 bases from V and 9 bases from J, with 12 bases in between. The CDR3 length is 12 residues. CDR3 DNA sequence: TGTGCCAGCAGTCACTGGATCGGTGAGCAGTTCTTC. Protein sequence: CASSHWIGEQFF.

V usage is TRBV20-1 and J usage is TRBJ1-5, with a tentative D call TRBD1 (5 bases). Germline loops: CDR1 DFQATT, CDR2 SNEGSKA (reference sequence). The germline V and J ends were trimmed by 3 bases and 1 base, with 13 bases remaining between them. CDR3 length: 15 residues. The CDR3 DNA is TGCAGTGCTAGTGAACTGGGACGGAGCAATCAGCCCCAGCATTTT. Its protein is CSASELGRSNQPQHF.

This clonotype occurred many times. J is TRBJ2-1 and V is TRBV4-1, with a possible D match to TRBD1 (7 bases). CDR1 MGHRA and CDR2 YSYEKL come from the germline V gene. V was clipped by 1 base and J by 3 bases, with 16 bases between them. There are 17 residues in the CDR3. The CDR3 bases are TGCGCCAGCAGCCAAGGGAGTAGGAGGGACAGCTACAATGAGCAGTTCTTC. Protein product: CASSQGSRRDSYNEQFF.

This clonotype has a count of ten or more. For the CDR3, the DNA is TGTGCCAGCAGCCCGACAAGGAACACTGAAGCTTTCTTT. Its translation is CASSPTRNTEAFF. The genes are TRBV7-2 and TRBJ1-1; D is undetermined. The V and J ends lost 5 bases and 1 base respectively, with 8 bases between them. The CDR3 consists of 13 residues. CDR1 and CDR2 (germline): SGHTA, FQGNSA.

This clonotype was seen a few times. The V and J genes are TRBV2 and TRBJ2-2; D is perhaps TRBD1 (6 bases). The CDR3 runs 14 residues. Trimming cost V 7 bases and J 3 bases, with 12 bases left between them. Germline CDR1 SNHLY, CDR2 FYNNEI. CDR3 bases: TGTGCCAGCATGATGGACAGATACACCGGGGAGCTGTTTTTT. It translates to CASMMDRYTGELFF.

V gene TRBV27 combines with J gene TRBJ2-7; 8 bases line up with TRBD2. There are 17 residues in the CDR3. J lost 2 bases, V lost 6 bases, and 15 bases had no gene match. Germline V gene data show CDR1 as MNHEY and CDR2 as SMNVEV (reference sequence). The CDR3 region is CASRFAGTSGGAYEQYV. CDR3 sequence (DNA): TGTGCCAGCAGATTCGCCGGAACTAGCGGCGGTGCCTACGAGCAGTACGTC.

This clonotype was counted at least ten times. The gene calls are TRBV5-1 and TRBJ2-7, with D unresolved. With 0 bases removed from V and 2 bases from J, the gap between germline ends came to 3 bases. This CDR3 is 12 amino acids long. Germline V gene data show CDR1 as SGHRS and CDR2 as YFSETQ. The CDR3 loop reads CASSLDTYEQYF. In DNA, the CDR3 is TGCGCCAGCAGCTTGGACACCTACGAGCAGTACTTC.

This clonotype has a count of ten or more. The V call is TRBV20-1, the J call TRBJ2-7; no clear D. The CDR3 consists of 12 residues. Germline values: CDR1 DFQATT, CDR2 SNEGSKA (reference sequence). The ends were cut back, 3 bases at V and 4 bases at J, with 10 bases in the middle. In DNA, the CDR3 is TGCAGTGCTAGTAATGTGGAATACGAGCAGTACGTC. Its protein is CSASNVEYEQYV.